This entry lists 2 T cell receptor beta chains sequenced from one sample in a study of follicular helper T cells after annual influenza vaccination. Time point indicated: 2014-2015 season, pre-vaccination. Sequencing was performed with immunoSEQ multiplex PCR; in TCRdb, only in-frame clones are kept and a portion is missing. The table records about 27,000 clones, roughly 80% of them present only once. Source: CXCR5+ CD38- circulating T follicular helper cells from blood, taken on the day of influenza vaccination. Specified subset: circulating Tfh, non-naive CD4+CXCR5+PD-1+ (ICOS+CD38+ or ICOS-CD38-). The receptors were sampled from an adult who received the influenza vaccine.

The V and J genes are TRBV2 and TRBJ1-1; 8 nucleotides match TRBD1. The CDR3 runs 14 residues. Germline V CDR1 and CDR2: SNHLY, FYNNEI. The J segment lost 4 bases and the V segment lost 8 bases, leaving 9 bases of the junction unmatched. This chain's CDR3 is CASLYLQGGTEAFF. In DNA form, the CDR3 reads TGTGCCAGCTTATACCTACAGGGGGGCACTGAAGCTTTCTTT.

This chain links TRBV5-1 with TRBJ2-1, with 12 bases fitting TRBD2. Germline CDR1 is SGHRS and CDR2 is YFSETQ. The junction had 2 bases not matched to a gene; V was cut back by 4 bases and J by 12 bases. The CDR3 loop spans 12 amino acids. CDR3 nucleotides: TGCGCCAGCAGCCAGGGACTAGCGGGGCAGTTCTTC. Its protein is CASSQGLAGQFF.